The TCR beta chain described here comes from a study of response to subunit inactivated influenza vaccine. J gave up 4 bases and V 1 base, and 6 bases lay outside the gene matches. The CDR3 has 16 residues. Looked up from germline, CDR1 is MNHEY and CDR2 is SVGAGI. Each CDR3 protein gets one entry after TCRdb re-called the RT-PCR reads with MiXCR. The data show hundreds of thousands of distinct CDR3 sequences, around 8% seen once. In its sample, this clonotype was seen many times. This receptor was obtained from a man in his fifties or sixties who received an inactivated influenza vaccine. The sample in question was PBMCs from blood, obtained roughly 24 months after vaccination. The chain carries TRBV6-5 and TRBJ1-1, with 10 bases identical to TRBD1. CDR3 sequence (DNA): TGTGCCAGCAGTTACTTCGGGACAGGGGTTGGCACTGAAGCTTTCTTT. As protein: CASSYFGTGVGTEAFF.